This T cell receptor beta chain was identified in a study of T cell responses to AZD1222 COVID-19 vaccine. The study's findings and limits: Distributed over spike, vaccine-associated CD4 TCRs predominated at 160-218 and 743-854. Among the donors, most were white British and more were female, and clonal diversity was possibly underestimated. Only a handful of AZD1222 recipients were seropositive at baseline.

Assay used: immunoSEQ multiplex PCR; TCRdb lists only in-frame clones, some missing. The sample lists 150,000 to 200,000 clones, almost 90% seen once, with around 10% in the top ten. In regard to this clone: Its antigen is unidentified.

CDR3 length equals 13 residues. The V end was cut by 7 bases, the J end by 1 base, with 11 bases between. CDR1 and CDR2 from the germline V gene are MNHEY and SVGAGI. The input for sequencing was peripheral blood, taken 28 days after the second AZD1222 dose. The sequence came from an adult who received the AZD1222 COVID-19 vaccine. This chain uses TRBV6-5 with TRBJ2-7, with D perhaps matching TRBD2 (6 bases). The CDR3 reads CASTGAGSYEQYF. CDR3 sequence (DNA): TGTGCCAGCACGGGAGCAGGATCCTACGAGCAGTACTTC.